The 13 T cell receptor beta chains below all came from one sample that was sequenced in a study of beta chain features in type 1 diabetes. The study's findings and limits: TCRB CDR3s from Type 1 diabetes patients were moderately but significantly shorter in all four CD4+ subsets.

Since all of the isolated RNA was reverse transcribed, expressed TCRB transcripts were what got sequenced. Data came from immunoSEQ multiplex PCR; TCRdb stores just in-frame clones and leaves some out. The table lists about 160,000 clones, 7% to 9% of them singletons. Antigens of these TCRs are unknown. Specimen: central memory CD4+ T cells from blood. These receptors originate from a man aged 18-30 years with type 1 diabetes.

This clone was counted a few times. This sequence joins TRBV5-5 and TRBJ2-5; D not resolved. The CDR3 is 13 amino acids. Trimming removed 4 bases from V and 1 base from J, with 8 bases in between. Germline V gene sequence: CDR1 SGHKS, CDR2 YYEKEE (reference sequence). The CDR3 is CASSAYFQETQYF. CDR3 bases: TGTGCCAGCAGCGCCTACTTCCAAGAGACCCAGTACTTC. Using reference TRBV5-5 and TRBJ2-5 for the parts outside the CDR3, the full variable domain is DAGVTQSPTHLIKTRGQQVTLRCSPISGHKSVSWYQQVLGQGPQFIFQYYEKEERGRGNFPDRFSARQFPNYSSELNVNALLLGDSALYLCASSAYFQETQYFGPGTRLLVL.

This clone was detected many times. The CDR3 region is CASSPRGVDTEAFF. CDR3 nucleotide sequence: TGTGCCAGTAGTCCCAGGGGAGTGGACACTGAAGCTTTCTTT. This chain links TRBV19 with TRBJ1-1; D is perhaps TRBD1 (6 bases). The length of the CDR3 is 14 residues. Trimming shortened V by 5 bases and J by 3 bases, and 13 bases separated the two germline ends. Germline V gene sequence: CDR1 LNHDA, CDR2 SQIVND (reference sequence). Combining the CDR3 with reference TRBV19 and TRBJ1-1 gives the whole variable domain DGGITQSPKYLFRKEGQNVTLSCEQNLNHDAMYWYRQDPGQGLRLIYYSQIVNDFQKGDIAEGYSVSREKKESFPLTVTSAQKNPTAFYLCASSPRGVDTEAFFGQGTRLTVV.

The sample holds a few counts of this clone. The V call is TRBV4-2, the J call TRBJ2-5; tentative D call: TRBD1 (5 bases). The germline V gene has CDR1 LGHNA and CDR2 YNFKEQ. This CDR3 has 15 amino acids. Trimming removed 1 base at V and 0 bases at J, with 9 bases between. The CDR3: CASSQGSGNQETQYF. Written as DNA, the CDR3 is TGTGCCAGCAGCCAAGGGTCAGGGAACCAAGAGACCCAGTACTTC.

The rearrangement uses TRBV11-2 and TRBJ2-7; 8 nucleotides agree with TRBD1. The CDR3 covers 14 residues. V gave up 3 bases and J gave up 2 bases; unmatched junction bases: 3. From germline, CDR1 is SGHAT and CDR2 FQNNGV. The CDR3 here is CASSFSRGPYEQYF. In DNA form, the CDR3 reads TGTGCCAGCAGCTTTTCCAGGGGGCCCTACGAGCAGTACTTC. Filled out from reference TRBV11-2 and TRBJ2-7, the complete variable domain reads EAGVAQSPRYKIIEKRQSVAFWCNPISGHATLYWYQQILGQGPKLLIQFQNNGVVDDSQLPKDRFSAERLKGVDSTLKIQPAKLEDSAVYLCASSFSRGPYEQYFGPGTRLTVT.

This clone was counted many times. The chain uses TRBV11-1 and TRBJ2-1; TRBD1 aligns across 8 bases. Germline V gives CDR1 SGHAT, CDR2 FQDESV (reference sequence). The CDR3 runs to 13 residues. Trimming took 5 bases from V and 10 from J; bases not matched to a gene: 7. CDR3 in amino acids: CASSGDRDREQFF. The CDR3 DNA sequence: TGTGCCAGCAGCGGGGACCGGGACAGGGAGCAGTTCTTC.

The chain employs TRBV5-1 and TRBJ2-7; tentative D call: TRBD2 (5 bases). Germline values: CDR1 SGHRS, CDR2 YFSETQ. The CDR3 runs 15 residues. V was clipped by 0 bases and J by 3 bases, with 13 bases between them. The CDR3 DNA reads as TGCGCCAGCAGCTTGGGCGGAGGTCGGGACTACGAGCAGTACTTC. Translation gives CASSLGGGRDYEQYF.

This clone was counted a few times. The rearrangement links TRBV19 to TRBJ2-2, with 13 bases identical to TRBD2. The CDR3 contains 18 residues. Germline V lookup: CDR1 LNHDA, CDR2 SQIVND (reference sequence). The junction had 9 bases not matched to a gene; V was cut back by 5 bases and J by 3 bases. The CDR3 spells CASSPLGTSGIYTGELFF. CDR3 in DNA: TGTGCCAGTAGTCCCTTGGGGACTAGCGGGATCTACACCGGGGAGCTGTTTTTT. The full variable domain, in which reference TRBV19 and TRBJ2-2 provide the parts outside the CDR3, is DGGITQSPKYLFRKEGQNVTLSCEQNLNHDAMYWYRQDPGQGLRLIYYSQIVNDFQKGDIAEGYSVSREKKESFPLTVTSAQKNPTAFYLCASSPLGTSGIYTGELFFGEGSRLTVL.

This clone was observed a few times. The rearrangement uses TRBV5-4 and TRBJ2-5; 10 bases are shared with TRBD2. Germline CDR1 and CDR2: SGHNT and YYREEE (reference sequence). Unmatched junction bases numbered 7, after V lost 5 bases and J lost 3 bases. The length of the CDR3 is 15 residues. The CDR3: CASSPTTSGKETQYF. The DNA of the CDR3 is TGTGCCAGCAGTCCTACAACTAGCGGGAAAGAGACCCAGTACTTC.

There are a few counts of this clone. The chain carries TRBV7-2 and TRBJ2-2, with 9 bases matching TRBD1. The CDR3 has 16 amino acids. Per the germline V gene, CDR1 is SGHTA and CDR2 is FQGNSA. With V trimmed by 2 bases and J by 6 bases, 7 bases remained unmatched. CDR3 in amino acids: CASSLWDREVSGELFF. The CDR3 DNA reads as TGTGCCAGCAGCTTATGGGACAGGGAGGTATCCGGGGAGCTGTTTTTT.

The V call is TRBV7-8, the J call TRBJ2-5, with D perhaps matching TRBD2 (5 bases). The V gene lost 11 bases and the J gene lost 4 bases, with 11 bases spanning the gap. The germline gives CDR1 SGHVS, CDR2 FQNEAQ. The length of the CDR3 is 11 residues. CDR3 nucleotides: TGTGCCGTTGGCGGAGGAGAGACCCAGTACTTC. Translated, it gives CAVGGGETQYF.

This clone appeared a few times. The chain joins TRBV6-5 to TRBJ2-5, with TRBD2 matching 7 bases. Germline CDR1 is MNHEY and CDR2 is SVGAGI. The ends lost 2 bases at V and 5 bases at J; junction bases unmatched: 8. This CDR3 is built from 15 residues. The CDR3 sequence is CASSYSGGEGETQYF. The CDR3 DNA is TGTGCCAGCAGTTACAGTGGGGGGGAGGGGGAGACCCAGTACTTC.

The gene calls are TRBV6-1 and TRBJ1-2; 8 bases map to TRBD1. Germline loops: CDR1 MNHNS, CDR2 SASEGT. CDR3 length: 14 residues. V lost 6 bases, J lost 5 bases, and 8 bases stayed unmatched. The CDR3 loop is CASRQGAGMYGYTF. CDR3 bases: TGTGCCAGCAGGCAGGGGGCTGGGATGTATGGCTACACCTTC.

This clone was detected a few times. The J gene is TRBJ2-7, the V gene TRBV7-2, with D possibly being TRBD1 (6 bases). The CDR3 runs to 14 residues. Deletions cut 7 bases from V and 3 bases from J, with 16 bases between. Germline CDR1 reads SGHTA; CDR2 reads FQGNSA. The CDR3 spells CASNVGGNRYEQYF. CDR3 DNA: TGTGCCAGCAACGTAGGGGGAAACCGCTACGAGCAGTACTTC.